In this sample, the clone carrying this T cell receptor beta chain is medium-sized. This entry comes from a study of naive and memory T cell subsets. RNA was extracted from less than 3 ml of whole blood of healthy adults. Blood and skin TCR RNA was reverse transcribed with alpha and beta constant primers. Ligated cDNA underwent four rounds of PCR with nested alpha and beta constant region primers and SP2. Using its own MiXCR run on the 5' RACE reads, TCRdb lists one record per CDR3 protein. The table includes approximately 27,000 distinct CDR3 sequences, under 30% detected once. CDR1 DFQATT and CDR2 SNEGSKA come from the germline V gene (reference sequence). V dropped 0 bases and J dropped 9; count of bases not matched to a gene: 7. CDR3 length: 14 residues.

V gene TRBV20-1 combines with J gene TRBJ2-1; 8 nucleotides agree with TRBD2. The receptor was isolated from a female donor in good health. The CDR3 DNA follows: TGCAGTGCTAGAGATGAAGCGGGGGAGGTTGAGCAGTTCTTC. Amino acid sequence: CSARDEAGEVEQFF.